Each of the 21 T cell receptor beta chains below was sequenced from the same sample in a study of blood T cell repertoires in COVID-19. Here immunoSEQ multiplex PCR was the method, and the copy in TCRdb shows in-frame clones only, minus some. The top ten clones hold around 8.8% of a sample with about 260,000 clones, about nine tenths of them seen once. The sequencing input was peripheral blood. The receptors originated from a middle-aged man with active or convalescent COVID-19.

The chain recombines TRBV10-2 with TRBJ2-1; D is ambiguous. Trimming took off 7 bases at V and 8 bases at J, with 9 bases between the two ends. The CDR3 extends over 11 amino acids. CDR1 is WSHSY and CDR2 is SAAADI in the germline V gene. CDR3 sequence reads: CASIGLDEQFF. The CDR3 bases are TGCGCCAGCATTGGTTTAGATGAGCAGTTCTTC.

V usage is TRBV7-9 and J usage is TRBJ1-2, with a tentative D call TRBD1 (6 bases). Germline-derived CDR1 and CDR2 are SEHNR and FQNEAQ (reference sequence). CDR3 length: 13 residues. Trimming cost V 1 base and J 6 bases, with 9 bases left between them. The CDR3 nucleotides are TGTGCCAGCAGCTTAGAAACAGGGAATGGCTACACCTTC. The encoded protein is CASSLETGNGYTF.

The CDR3 region is CSVASLGTSGTNEQFF. CDR3 DNA: TGCAGCGTTGCCTCTCTTGGGACTAGCGGGACCAATGAGCAGTTCTTC. This rearrangement joins TRBV29-1 to TRBJ2-1; 13 bases are a match to TRBD2. The CDR3 is 16 residues long. Germline lookup yields CDR1 SQVTM and CDR2 ANQGSEA. Trimming removed 4 bases from V and 6 bases from J; junction bases left unmatched: 9.

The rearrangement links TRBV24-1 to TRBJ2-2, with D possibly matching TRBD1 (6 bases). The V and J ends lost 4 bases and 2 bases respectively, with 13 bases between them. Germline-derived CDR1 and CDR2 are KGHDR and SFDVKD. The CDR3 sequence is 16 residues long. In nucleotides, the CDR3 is TGTGCCACCAGTGACCCGACAGGAAGCAACACCGGGGAGCTGTTTTTT. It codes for CATSDPTGSNTGELFF.

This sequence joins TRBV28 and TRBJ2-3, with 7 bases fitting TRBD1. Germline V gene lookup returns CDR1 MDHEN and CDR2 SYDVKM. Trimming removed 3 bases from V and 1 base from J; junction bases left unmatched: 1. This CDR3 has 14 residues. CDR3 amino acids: CASSFRGRTDTQYF. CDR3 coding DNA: TGTGCCAGCAGTTTTAGGGGGCGCACAGATACGCAGTATTTT.

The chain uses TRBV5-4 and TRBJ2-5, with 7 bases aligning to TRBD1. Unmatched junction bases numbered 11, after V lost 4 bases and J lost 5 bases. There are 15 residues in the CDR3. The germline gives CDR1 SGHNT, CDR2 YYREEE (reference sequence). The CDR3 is CASSLRNRGRETQYF. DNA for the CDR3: TGTGCCAGCAGCCTAAGGAACAGGGGCCGGGAGACCCAGTACTTC.

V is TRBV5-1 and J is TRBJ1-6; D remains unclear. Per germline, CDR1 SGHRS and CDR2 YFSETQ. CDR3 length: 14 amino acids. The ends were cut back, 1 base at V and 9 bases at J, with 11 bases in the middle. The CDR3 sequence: CASSLSVSASPLHF. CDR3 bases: TGCGCCAGCAGCTTGTCCGTGAGTGCTTCACCCCTCCACTTT.

The DNA of the CDR3 is TGTGCCAGCTCACCACCAGGGACTGACACTGAAGCTTTCTTT. As protein: CASSPPGTDTEAFF. The chain has TRBV18 and TRBJ1-1; TRBD1 might be the D (5 bases). V lost 0 bases and J lost 3, with 8 bases in between. CDR3 length: 14 residues. Per germline, CDR1 KGHSH and CDR2 LQKENI. The full variable domain, with the rest looked up from reference TRBV18 and TRBJ1-1, is NAGVMQNPRHLVRRRGQEARLRCSPMKGHSHVYWYRQLPEEGLKFMVYLQKENIIDESGMPKERFSAEFPKEGPSILRIQQVVRGDSAAYFCASSPPGTDTEAFFGQGTRLTVV.

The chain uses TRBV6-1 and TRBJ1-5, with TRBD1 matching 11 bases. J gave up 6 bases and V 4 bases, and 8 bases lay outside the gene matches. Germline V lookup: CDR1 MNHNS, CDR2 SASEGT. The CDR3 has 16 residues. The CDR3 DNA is TGTGCCAGCAGTGGCCGTGTAGGGACAGGGGGTCAGCCCCAGCATTTT. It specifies CASSGRVGTGGQPQHF.

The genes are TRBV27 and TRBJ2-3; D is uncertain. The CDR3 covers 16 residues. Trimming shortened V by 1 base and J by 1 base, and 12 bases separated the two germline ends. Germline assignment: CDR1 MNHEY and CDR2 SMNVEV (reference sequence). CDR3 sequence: CASSLLSRMGTDTQYF. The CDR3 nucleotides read TGTGCCAGCAGTTTATTGTCCAGGATGGGCACAGATACGCAGTATTTT.

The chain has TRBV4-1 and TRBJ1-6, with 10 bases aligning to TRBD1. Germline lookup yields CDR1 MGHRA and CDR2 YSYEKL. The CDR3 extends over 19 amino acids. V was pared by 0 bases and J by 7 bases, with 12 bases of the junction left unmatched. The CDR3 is CASSQESMTGGAWNSPLHF. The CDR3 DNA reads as TGCGCCAGCAGCCAAGAGAGTATGACAGGGGGCGCGTGGAATTCACCCCTCCACTTT.

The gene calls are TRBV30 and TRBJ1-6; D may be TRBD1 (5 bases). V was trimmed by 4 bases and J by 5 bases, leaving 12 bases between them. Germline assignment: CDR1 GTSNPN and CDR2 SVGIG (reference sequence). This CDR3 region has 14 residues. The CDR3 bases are TGTGCCTGGATAGGAGGGGATAATAATTCACCCCTCCACTTT. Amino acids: CAWIGGDNNSPLHF.

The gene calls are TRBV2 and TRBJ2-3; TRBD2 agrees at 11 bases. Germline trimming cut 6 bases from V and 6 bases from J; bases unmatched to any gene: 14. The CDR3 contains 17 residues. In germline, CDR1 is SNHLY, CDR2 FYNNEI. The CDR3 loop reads CASRPLAGGPVSDTQYF. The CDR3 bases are TGTGCCAGCAGACCATTAGCGGGGGGGCCTGTATCGGATACGCAGTATTTT.

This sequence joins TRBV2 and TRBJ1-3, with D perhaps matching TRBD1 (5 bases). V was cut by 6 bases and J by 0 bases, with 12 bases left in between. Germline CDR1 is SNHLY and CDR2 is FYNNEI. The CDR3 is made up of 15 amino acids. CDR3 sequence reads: CASRLQENSGNTIYF. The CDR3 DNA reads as TGTGCCAGCAGGTTACAGGAAAACTCTGGAAACACCATATATTTT.

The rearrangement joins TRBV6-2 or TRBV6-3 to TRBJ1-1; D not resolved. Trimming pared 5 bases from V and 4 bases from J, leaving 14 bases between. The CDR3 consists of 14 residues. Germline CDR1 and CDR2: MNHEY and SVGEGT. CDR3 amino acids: CASSPQSDITEAFF. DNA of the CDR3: TGTGCCAGCAGTCCCCAATCTGACATCACTGAAGCTTTCTTT.

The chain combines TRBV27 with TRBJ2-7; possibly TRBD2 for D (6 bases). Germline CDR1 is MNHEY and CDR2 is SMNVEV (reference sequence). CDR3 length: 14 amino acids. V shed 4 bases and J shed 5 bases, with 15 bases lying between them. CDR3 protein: CASSSGGPVDEQYF. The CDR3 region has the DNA TGTGCCAGCAGTTCAGGAGGGCCTGTAGACGAGCAGTACTTC.

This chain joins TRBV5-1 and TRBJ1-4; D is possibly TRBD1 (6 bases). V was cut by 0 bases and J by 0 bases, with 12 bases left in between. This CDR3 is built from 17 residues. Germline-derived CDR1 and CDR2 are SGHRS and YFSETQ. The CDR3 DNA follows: TGCGCCAGCAGCTTGGCCCTGACAGGAGCAACTAATGAAAAACTGTTTTTT. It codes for CASSLALTGATNEKLFF.

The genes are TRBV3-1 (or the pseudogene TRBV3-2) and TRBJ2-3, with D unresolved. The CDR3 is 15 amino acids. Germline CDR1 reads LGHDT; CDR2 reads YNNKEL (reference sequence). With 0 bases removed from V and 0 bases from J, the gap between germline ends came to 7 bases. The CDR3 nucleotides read TGTGCCAGCAGCCAAGAGCCCAGGAGCACAGATACGCAGTATTTT. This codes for CASSQEPRSTDTQYF.

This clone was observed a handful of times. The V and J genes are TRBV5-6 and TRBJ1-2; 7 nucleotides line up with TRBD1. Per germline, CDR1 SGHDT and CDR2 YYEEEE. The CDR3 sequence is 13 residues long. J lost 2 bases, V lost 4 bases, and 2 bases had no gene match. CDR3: CASSPDRNYGYTF. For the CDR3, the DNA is TGTGCCAGCAGCCCGGACAGGAACTATGGCTACACCTTC. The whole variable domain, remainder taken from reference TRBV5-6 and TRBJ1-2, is DAGVTQSPTHLIKTRGQQVTLRCSPKSGHDTVSWYQQALGQGPQFIFQYYEEEERQRGNFPDRFSGHQFPNYSSELNVNALLLGDSALYLCASSPDRNYGYTFGSGTRLTVV.

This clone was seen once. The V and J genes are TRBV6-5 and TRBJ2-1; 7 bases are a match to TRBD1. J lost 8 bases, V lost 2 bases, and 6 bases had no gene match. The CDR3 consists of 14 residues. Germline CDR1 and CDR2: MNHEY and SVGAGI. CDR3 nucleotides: TGTGCCAGCAGTTACCAAACAGGGGCCGATGAGCAGTTCTTC. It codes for CASSYQTGADEQFF.

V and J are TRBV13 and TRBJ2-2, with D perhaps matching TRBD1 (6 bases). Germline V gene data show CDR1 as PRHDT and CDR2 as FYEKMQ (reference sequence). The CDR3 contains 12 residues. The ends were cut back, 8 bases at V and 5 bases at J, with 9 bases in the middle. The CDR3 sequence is CASFGQTGELFF. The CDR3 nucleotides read TGTGCCAGCTTCGGACAGACCGGGGAGCTGTTTTTT.